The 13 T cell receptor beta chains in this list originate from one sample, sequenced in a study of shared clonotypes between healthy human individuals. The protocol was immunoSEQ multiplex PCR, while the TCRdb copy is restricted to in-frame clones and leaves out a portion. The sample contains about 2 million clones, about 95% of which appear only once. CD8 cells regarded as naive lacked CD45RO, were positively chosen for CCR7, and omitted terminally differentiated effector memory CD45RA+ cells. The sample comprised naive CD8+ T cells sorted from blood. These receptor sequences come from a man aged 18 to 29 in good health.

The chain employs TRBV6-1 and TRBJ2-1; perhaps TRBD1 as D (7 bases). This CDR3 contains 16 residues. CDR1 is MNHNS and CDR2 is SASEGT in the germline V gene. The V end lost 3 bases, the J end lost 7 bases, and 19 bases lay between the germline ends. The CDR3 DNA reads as TGTGCCAGCAGTGACTTAAAGGGCAGGGGGGATAATGAGCAGTTCTTC. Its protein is CASSDLKGRGDNEQFF.

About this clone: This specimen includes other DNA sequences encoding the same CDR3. The DNA for the CDR3 is TGTGCCAGCAGTTTAGGGGGATTAGGGAATCAGCCCCAGCATTTT. The encoded protein is CASSLGGLGNQPQHF. This rearrangement joins TRBV28 to TRBJ1-5, with D maybe TRBD1 (5 bases). Trimming removed 2 bases from V and 4 bases from J, with 12 bases in between. Looked up from germline, CDR1 is MDHEN and CDR2 is SYDVKM. This CDR3 contains 15 residues.

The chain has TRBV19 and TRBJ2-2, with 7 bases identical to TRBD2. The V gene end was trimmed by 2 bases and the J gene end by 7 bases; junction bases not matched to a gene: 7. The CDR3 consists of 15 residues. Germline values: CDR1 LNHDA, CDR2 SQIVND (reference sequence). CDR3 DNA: TGTGCCAGTAGTATAAGCGGGGCCCAGAACGGGGAGCTGTTTTTT. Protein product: CASSISGAQNGELFF.

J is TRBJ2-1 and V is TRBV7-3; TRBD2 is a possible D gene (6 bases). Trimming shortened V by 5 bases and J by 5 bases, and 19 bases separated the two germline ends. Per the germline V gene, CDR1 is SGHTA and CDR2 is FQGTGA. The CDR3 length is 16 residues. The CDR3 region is CASSPLPLGGNNEQFF. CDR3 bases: TGTGCCAGCAGCCCACTCCCCCTCGGGGGAAACAATGAGCAGTTCTTC.

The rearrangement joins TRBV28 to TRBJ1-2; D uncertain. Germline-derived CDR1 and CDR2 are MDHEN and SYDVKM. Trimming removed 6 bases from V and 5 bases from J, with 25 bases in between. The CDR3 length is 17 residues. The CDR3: CASSVRIWATGGYGYTF. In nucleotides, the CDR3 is TGTGCCAGCAGCGTCAGGATATGGGCCACGGGAGGGTATGGCTACACCTTC.

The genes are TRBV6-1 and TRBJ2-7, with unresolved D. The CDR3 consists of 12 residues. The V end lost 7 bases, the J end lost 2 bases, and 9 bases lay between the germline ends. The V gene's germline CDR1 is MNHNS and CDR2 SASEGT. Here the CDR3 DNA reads TGTGCCAGCATGGTCTTCCCCTACGAGCAGTACTTC. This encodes CASMVFPYEQYF.

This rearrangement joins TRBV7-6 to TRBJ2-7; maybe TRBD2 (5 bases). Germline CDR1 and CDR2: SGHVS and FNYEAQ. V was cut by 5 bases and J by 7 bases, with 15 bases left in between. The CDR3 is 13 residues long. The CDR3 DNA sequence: TGTGCCAGCAGCGCCACTACGTCGGGGGAGCAGTACTTC. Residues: CASSATTSGEQYF.

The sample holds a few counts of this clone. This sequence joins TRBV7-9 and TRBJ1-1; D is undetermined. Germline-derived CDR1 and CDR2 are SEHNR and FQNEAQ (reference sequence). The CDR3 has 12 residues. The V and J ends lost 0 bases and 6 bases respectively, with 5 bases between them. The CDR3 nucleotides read TGTGCCAGCAGCTTAGCGATGGCTGAAGCTTTCTTT. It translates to CASSLAMAEAFF.

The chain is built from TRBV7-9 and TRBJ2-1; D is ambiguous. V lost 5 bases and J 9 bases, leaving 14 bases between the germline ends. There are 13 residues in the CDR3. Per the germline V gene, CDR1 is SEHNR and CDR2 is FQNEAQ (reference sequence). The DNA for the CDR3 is TGTGCCAGCAGCCCTCCTGTCAGCGTTGAGCAGTTCTTC. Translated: CASSPPVSVEQFF.

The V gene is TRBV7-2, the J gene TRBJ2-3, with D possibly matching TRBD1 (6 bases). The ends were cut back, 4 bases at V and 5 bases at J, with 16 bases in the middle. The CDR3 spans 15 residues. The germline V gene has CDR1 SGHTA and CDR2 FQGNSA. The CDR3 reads CASSWDWGQQDTQYF. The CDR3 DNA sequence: TGTGCCAGCAGCTGGGATTGGGGGCAGCAAGATACGCAGTATTTT.

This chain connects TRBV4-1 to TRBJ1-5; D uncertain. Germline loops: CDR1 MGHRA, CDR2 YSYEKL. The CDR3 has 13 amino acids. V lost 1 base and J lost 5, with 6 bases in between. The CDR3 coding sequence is TGCGCCAGCAGCCAAGGCCGAGATCAGCCCCAGCATTTT. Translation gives CASSQGRDQPQHF.

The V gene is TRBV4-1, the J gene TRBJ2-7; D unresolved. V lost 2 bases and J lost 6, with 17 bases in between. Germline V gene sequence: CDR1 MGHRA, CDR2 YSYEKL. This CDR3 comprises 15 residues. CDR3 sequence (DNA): TGCGCCAGCAGCCAAATAACTCGACCCACGTCCGAGCAGTACTTC. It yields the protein CASSQITRPTSEQYF.

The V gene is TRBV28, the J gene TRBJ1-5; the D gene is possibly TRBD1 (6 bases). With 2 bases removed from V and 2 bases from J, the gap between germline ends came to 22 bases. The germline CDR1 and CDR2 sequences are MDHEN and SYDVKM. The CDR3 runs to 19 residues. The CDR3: CASSLPPGAVGVGNQPQHF. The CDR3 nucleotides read TGTGCCAGCAGTTTACCCCCAGGGGCGGTTGGGGTTGGCAATCAGCCCCAGCATTTT.